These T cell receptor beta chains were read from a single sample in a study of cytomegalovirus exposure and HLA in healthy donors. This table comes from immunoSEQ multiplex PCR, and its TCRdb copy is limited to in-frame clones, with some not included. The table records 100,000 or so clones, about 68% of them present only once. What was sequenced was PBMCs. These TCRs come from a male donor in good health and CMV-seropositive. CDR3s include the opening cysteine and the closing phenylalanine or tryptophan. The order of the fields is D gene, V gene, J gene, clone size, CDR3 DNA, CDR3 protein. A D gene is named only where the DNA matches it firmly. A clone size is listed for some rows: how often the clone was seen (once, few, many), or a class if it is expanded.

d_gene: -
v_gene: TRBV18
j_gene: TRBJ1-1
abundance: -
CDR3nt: TGTGCCAGCTCACCTTTCGGGGGTAGCACTGAAGCTTTCTTT
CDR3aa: CASSPFGGSTEAFF

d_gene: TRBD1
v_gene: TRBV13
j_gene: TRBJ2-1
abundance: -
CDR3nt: TGTGCCAGCAGCTTAGAGCCCCGACAGGGTAGAAATGAGCAGTTCTTC
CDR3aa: CASSLEPRQGRNEQFF

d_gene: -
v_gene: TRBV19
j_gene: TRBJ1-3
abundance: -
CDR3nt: TGTGCCAGTAGTATGGCGGGGGCTGGAAACACCATATATTTT
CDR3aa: CASSMAGAGNTIYF

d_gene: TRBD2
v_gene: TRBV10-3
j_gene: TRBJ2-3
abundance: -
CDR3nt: TGTGCCATCAGTGAGCGACTAGCGGGGGCGTCAGATACGCAGTATTTT
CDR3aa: CAISERLAGASDTQYF

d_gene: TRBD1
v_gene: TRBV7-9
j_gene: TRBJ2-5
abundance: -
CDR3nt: TGTGCCAGCAGCAACCGGGACAGACGGGAGACCCAGTACTTC
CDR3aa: CASSNRDRRETQYF

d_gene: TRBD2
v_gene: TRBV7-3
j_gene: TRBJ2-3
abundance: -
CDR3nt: TGTGCCAGCAGCCACAGACTAGCGGGGGGCCAAGATACGCAGTATTTT
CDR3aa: CASSHRLAGGQDTQYF

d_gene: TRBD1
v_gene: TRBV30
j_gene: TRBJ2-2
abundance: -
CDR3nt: TGTGCCTGGAGTCCCGTCCCGGGACAGGGGGCCGGGGAGCTGTTTTTT
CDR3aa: CAWSPVPGQGAGELFF

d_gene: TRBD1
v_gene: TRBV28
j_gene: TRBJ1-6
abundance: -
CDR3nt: TGTGCCAGCAGTCCCCCTGGGACAGGGGGCGCCTATAATTCACCCCTCCACTTT
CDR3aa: CASSPPGTGGAYNSPLHF

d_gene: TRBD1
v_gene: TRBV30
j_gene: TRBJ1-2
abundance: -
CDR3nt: TGTGCCTGGAACCAACAGGGGGCTGACTATGGCTACACCTTC
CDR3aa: CAWNQQGADYGYTF

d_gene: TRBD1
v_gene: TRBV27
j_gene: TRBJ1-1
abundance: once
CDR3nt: TGTGCCAGCAGTTTATCATACAGGGGGCCCACTGAAGCTTTCTTT
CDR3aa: CASSLSYRGPTEAFF

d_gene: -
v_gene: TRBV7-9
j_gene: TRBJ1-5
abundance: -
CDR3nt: TGTGCCAGCAGCTTTTCCGGAGATCAGCCCCAGCATTTT
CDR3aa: CASSFSGDQPQHF

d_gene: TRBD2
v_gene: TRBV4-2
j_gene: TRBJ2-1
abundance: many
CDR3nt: TGTGCCAGCAGCCGGCCTAGCGGGGGGGCCATAGTTGGCAATGAGCAGTTCTTC
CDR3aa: CASSRPSGGAIVGNEQFF

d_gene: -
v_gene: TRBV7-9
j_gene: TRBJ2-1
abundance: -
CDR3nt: TGTGCCAGCAGCCTAACCCAAGGGCGGGGAAATGAGCAGTTCTTC
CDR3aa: CASSLTQGRGNEQFF

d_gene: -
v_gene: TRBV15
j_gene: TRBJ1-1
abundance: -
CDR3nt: TGTGCCACCAGCAACAGACGGGAGAGGGGCGACACTGAAGCTTTCTTT
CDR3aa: CATSNRRERGDTEAFF

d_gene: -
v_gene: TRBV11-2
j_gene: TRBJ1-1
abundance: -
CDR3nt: TGTGCCAGCAGCCCAGGTCCCATGAGTAACACTGAAGCTTTCTTT
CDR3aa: CASSPGPMSNTEAFF

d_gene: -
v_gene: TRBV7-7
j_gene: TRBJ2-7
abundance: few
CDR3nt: TGTGCCAGCACCCCACAGGGATCTCCCTACGAGCAGTACTTC
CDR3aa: CASTPQGSPYEQYF

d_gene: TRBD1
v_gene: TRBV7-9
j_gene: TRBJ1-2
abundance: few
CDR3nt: TGTTCCAGCAGCCGGGGGGACAGGGGAAACGGCTACACCTTC
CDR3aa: CSSSRGDRGNGYTF

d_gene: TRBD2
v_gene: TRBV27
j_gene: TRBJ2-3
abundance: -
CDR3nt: TGTGCCAGCAGTTCAATACTAGCGATGGGCACAGATACGCAGTATTTT
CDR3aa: CASSSILAMGTDTQYF

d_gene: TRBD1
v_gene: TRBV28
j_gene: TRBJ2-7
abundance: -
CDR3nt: TGTGCCAGCAGTTTAAGGACAGGGTTACTCTCCTACGAGCAGTACTTC
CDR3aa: CASSLRTGLLSYEQYF

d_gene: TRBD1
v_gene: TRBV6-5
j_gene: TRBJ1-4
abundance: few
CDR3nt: TGTGCCAGCAGTTCCGGGACAGGAGGTAGTGAAAAACTGTTTTTT
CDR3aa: CASSSGTGGSEKLFF

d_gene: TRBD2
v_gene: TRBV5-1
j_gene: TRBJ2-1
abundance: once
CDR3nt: TGCGCCAGCAGCTTCAGCGGGGGGAACAATGAGCAGTTCTTC
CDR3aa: CASSFSGGNNEQFF

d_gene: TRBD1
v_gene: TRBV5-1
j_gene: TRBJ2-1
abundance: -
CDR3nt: TGCGCCAGCAGCCCACCACCAACTGGACAGGGAACCTCCTACAATGAGCAGTTCTTC
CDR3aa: CASSPPPTGQGTSYNEQFF

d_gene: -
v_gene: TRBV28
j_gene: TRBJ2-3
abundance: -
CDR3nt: TGTGCCAGCAGCTCTCCACTAGAGACAGGGACTACAGATACGCAGTATTTT
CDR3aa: CASSSPLETGTTDTQYF

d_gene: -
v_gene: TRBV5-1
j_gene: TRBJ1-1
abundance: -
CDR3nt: TGCGCCAGCAGCTTAACGGTGAACACTGAAGCTTTCTTT
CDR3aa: CASSLTVNTEAFF

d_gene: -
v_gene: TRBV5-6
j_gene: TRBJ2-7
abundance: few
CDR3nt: TGTGCCAGCAGCTTGTCTTCCTACGAGCAGTACTTC
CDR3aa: CASSLSSYEQYF